A single TCR beta chain is shown here with its context. What this receptor recognizes is not known. A single base separates this from a much larger clone, so it may be a read error. Sequenced using an Illumina NovaSeq 6000. TCRalpha and TCRbeta cDNA libraries were built by 5'RACE with constant-segment primers, adding sample barcodes and unique molecular identifiers. RNA was extracted from every sample with Trizol reagent. The libraries were amplified in two PCR steps, and the second step added a second sample barcode and Illumina TruSeq adapters. Libraries were sequenced on an Illumina NovaSeq with 2 x 150 bp paired-end reads. For the original study's pipeline: Demultiplexing of reads and collapsing into UMI-guided consensus sequences were performed with migec v1.2.7. Using mixcr v2.1.11, UMI consensuses were aligned to TRA and TRB V and J templates and then assembled into clonotypes. Expanded or contracted clonotypes were those called significant by both edgeR and NoisET, with noise models trained on biological replicates. For edgeR calls, a false discovery rate-adjusted p below 0.01 and a log2 fold-change threshold of 1 were applied. As an exploratory analysis of dynamics, max-normalized trajectories of the 1000 most abundant clonotypes were examined by PCA with hierarchical clustering. Separately sequenced CD4+ and CD8+ repertoires were used to assign the CD4 or CD8 phenotype of responding clones. The raw public reads went through TCRdb reprocessing: fastp at Q25, MiXCR clone calling, in-frame beta chains kept. Records with the same CDR3 protein are collapsed into one entry carrying the most frequent genes and DNA. The V and J calls were determined by TCRdb, not by the authors. In this sample the table shows 100,000 to 130,000 distinct CDR3 sequences, about a sixth of which occur a single time. The ten largest clones capture approximately 5.1% of the sample.

This sample was taken from a study of T-cell memory formation after mild COVID-19 (dated by TCRdb to the early 2020s). Looking at the study overall: Most TCR sequence clusters were specific to one of the two donors. The cohort comprised two young, previously healthy adult volunteers, one female and one male. In two donors, T-cell clones that expanded and contracted after mild COVID-19 were tracked by sequencing TCRalpha and TCRbeta repertoires over time. Study-wide findings and limitations: SARS-CoV-2 specificity was not confirmed for the second-wave clones peaking on day 37. Some responding clones were found in pre-infection memory, which suggests that pre-existing cross-reactive memory T cells took part in the SARS-CoV-2 response. Balanced CD4/CD8 phenotypes were observed for clones contracting from day 15 to 85, whereas a bias towards CD4+ was observed for a second wave of clones expanding from day 15 to 37. The study included only a couple of mild cases, and larger cohorts that include severe cases with pre-infection samples were judged to be necessary. Contracting CD4+ clones were found mainly in CM and EM memory subsets, while CD8+ clones were enriched in EMRA.

PBMCs were isolated by Ficoll-Paque density gradient centrifugation. Taken from cysteine to phenylalanine, the CDR3 has 14 residues. This entry keeps only the CDR3 DNA: 42 bases, framed from base 1. The germline V gene supplies CDR1 LGHNA and CDR2 YSLEER. The V gene is TRBV4-3 and the J gene is TRBJ2-3; no D gene call is confident. The sample was PBMCs or a T cell subset sorted from them (not recorded which). The receptor was derived from a man between 18 and 29 years old who had mild COVID-19 (a few samples of this study predate the infection). The sample titles of this study are shuffled in the database, so cell type and time point are left out; the donor was told from shared clones. The nucleotides read TGCGACAGCAGCCCGAGATTTAGCACAGATACGCAGTATTTT. This codes for CDSSPRFSTDTQYF.